Each of the 22 T cell receptor beta chains below was sequenced from the same sample in a study of low-dose radiotherapy and immunotherapy resistance in tumors. Time point meaning: before trial treatment. TRAV- and TRBV-specific primers primed first-strand cDNA, covering alpha and beta chains. With a constant-region primer and a V-primer adapter, TCRs were subjected to around 20 PCR cycles of amplification. TCRdb ran MiXCR on the reads and lists one entry per CDR3 protein. Seen here are 45,000 to 75,000 distinct CDR3 sequences, around 27% observed once, and the top ten hold 5.7%. The material sequenced was PBMCs, taken before treatment. Receptors were obtained from a male donor with prostate cancer.

The gene calls are TRBV5-1 and TRBJ2-1, with 13 nucleotides matching TRBD2. V lost 0 bases and J lost 8; bases outside the gene matches: 5. This CDR3 has 16 amino acids. Germline V lookup: CDR1 SGHRS, CDR2 YFSETQ. In nucleotides, the CDR3 is TGCGCCAGCAGCTTGGAAACTAGCGGGGGGGCCGATGAGCAGTTCTTC. This encodes CASSLETSGGADEQFF. The full variable domain, with the rest looked up from reference TRBV5-1 and TRBJ2-1, is KAGVTQTPRYLIKTRGQQVTLSCSPISGHRSVSWYQQTPGQGLQFLFEYFSETQRNKGNFPGRFSGRQFSNSRSEMNVSTLELGDSALYLCASSLETSGGADEQFFGPGTRLTVL.

This clonotype was seen many times. The chain uses TRBV5-4 and TRBJ2-1, with 8 positions matching TRBD2. The CDR3 has 14 amino acids. The V segment lost 2 bases and the J segment 9 bases; nucleotides outside the gene matches: 7. In germline, CDR1 is SGHNT, CDR2 YYREEE (reference sequence). The CDR3 is CASSFQTSVTEQFF. In DNA form, the CDR3 reads TGTGCCAGCAGCTTCCAGACTAGCGTTACTGAGCAGTTCTTC.

This sequence joins TRBV28 and TRBJ2-7; 9 nucleotides align to TRBD1. The V segment lost 6 bases and the J segment 7 bases; nucleotides outside the gene matches: 16. This CDR3 is built from 16 residues. Germline CDR1 and CDR2: MDHEN and SYDVKM. The CDR3: CASSLAGTGLAKEQYF. CDR3 bases: TGTGCCAGCAGCCTCGCCGGGACAGGGCTGGCGAAGGAGCAGTACTTC.

This clonotype was seen just once. The V call is TRBV28, the J call TRBJ1-2, with a tentative D call TRBD1 (5 bases). This CDR3 comprises 12 residues. Germline V gene data show CDR1 as MDHEN and CDR2 as SYDVKM. Trimming shortened V by 6 bases and J by 8 bases, and 13 bases separated the two germline ends. DNA of the CDR3: TGTGCCAGCAGGGGGCCAGCGGAGGGCTACACCTTC. Its translation: CASRGPAEGYTF.

A remark on this clonotype: One end of the junction fails to match germline, which may point to a read error. This sequence joins TRBV4-1 and TRBJ2-1; 8 bases match TRBD2. CDR3 length: 17 amino acids. CDR1 and CDR2 (germline): MGHRA, YSYEKL. This CDR3 reads CASSQRELAASYNEQLF. The CDR3 DNA reads as TGCGCCAGCAGCCAAAGGGAACTAGCGGCCTCCTACAATGAGCAGTTATTC.

This clonotype was detected ten times or more. The chain combines TRBV20-1 with TRBJ2-7; 9 bases align to TRBD2. The CDR3 spans 16 residues. The junction had 12 bases not matched to a gene; V was cut back by 3 bases and J by 3 bases. Germline-derived CDR1 and CDR2 are DFQATT and SNEGSKA (reference sequence). The CDR3 nucleotides are TGCAGTGCTAGTGCTTCGGGGGCGGGAGGGATCTACGAGCAGTACTTC. Translated: CSASASGAGGIYEQYF.

In this sample, this clonotype turned up many times. V is TRBV11-2 and J is TRBJ2-1; D is unclear. V was trimmed by 2 bases and J by 4 bases, leaving 18 bases between them. The CDR3 is made up of 17 amino acids. Germline V gene lookup returns CDR1 SGHAT and CDR2 FQNNGV. The CDR3 bases are TGTGCCAGCAGCTTACTTCCACCAGGCACCACTTACAATGAGCAGTTCTTC. Its translation is CASSLLPPGTTYNEQFF.

The chain is built from TRBV7-2 and TRBJ1-4; D may be TRBD1 (6 bases). CDR3 length: 13 residues. CDR1 SGHTA and CDR2 FQGNSA come from the germline V gene. V was pared by 5 bases and J by 11 bases, with 15 bases between. CDR3 sequence reads: CASSQTRGGKLFF. CDR3 sequence (DNA): TGTGCCAGCAGCCAAACGAGAGGGGGGAAACTGTTTTTT.

This clonotype appeared many times. The chain has TRBV29-1 and TRBJ2-1; the match to TRBD1 covers 10 bases. Germline CDR1 is SQVTM and CDR2 is ANQGSEA. V was clipped by 3 bases and J by 7 bases; unmatched bases: 6. There are 14 residues in the CDR3. The CDR3 is CSVEWDRGGNEQFF. As DNA, the CDR3 is TGCAGCGTTGAGTGGGACAGGGGTGGAAATGAGCAGTTCTTC.

This clonotype was detected once. For the CDR3, the DNA is TGCGCCAGCAGCTTGTACCGGGACAACTCCTACGAGCAGTACTTC. Protein product: CASSLYRDNSYEQYF. The chain has TRBV5-1 and TRBJ2-7; TRBD1 might be the D (6 bases). The CDR3 has 15 amino acids. The germline gives CDR1 SGHRS, CDR2 YFSETQ. The ends were cut back, 1 base at V and 0 bases at J, with 11 bases in the middle.

This clonotype was observed at least ten times. The V gene is TRBV4-1, the J gene TRBJ2-6, with no clear D. Trimming stripped 0 bases from V and 0 bases from J, with 6 bases between. The CDR3 sequence is 16 residues long. In germline, CDR1 is MGHRA, CDR2 YSYEKL. The CDR3 DNA follows: TGCGCCAGCAGCCAAGAGCGGCCCTCTGGGGCCAACGTCCTGACTTTC. Protein sequence: CASSQERPSGANVLTF.

This clonotype has ten or more counts. The gene calls are TRBV6-2 or TRBV6-3 and TRBJ2-2, with D possibly being TRBD1 (6 bases). CDR1 MNHEY and CDR2 SVGEGT come from the germline V gene. This CDR3 contains 13 residues. V gave up 6 bases and J gave up 2 bases, with 7 bases separating them. CDR3 loop: CASRDSNTGELFF. For the CDR3, the DNA is TGTGCCAGCAGGGACAGTAACACCGGGGAGCTGTTTTTT.

This clonotype was counted many times. The genes are TRBV20-1 and TRBJ1-2; D call uncertain. This CDR3 spans 12 amino acids. Germline CDR1 is DFQATT and CDR2 is SNEGSKA (reference sequence). The ends were cut back, 6 bases at V and 6 bases at J, with 14 bases in the middle. The CDR3 spells CSAVWHRHGYTF. The DNA of the CDR3 is TGCAGTGCAGTTTGGCACCGACATGGCTACACCTTC.

This clonotype appeared a single time. This rearrangement joins TRBV30 to TRBJ2-5; TRBD2 matches 8 bases. Germline loops: CDR1 GTSNPN, CDR2 SVGIG (reference sequence). The CDR3 is 14 amino acids. After removal of 3 bases from V and 5 bases from J, the junction contained 8 bases not matched to a gene. The CDR3 sequence is CAWRSSGSLETQYF. The CDR3 nucleotides are TGTGCCTGGAGATCCAGCGGGAGTCTCGAGACCCAGTACTTC.

To note about this clonotype: This may arise from a read error, as a much more abundant clone is one base away. DNA of the CDR3: TGCAGTGCTAGAGCCCCCTCAGCGAGAAGAGAGCAGTTCTTC. Encoded protein: CSARAPSARREQFF. The chain is built from TRBV20-1 and TRBJ2-1; no reliable D call. Trimming removed 1 base at V and 10 bases at J, with 17 bases between. The CDR3 sequence is 14 residues long. CDR1 is DFQATT, CDR2 SNEGSKA, per germline (reference sequence).

Concerning this clonotype itself: It differs at one base from a far larger clone, so likely a read error. This sequence joins TRBV5-1 and TRBJ2-1, with 7 bases matching TRBD1. CDR3 length: 13 residues. V was clipped by 3 bases and J by 10 bases; unmatched bases: 7. The V gene's germline CDR1 is SGHRS and CDR2 YFSETQ. CDR3 coding DNA: TGCGCCAGCAGCTGGGACAGTTTTTACGAGCAGTTCTTC. The encoded protein is CASSWDSFYEQFF.

The rearrangement uses TRBV19 and TRBJ1-1, with a possible D match to TRBD1 (5 bases). This CDR3 has 15 amino acids. V was clipped by 3 bases and J by 3 bases, with 14 bases between them. Looked up from germline, CDR1 is LNHDA and CDR2 is SQIVND (reference sequence). The CDR3 protein is CASSIMGLGDTEAFF. The CDR3 DNA reads as TGTGCCAGTAGTATTATGGGGCTAGGGGACACTGAAGCTTTCTTT.

In its sample, this clonotype was seen many times. The chain couples TRBV7-4 to TRBJ1-5; tentative D call: TRBD1 (6 bases). V was trimmed by 5 bases and J by 0 bases, leaving 17 bases between them. The V gene's germline CDR1 is SGHVT and CDR2 SQSDAQ. There are 17 residues in the CDR3. This chain's CDR3 is CASSTVRQANSNQPQHF. In nucleotides, the CDR3 is TGTGCCAGCAGCACTGTTAGACAGGCGAATAGCAATCAGCCCCAGCATTTT.

The V call is TRBV6-1, the J call TRBJ1-2; 7 nucleotides agree with TRBD1. This CDR3 spans 11 amino acids. With 6 bases clipped from V and 5 bases from J, the junction kept 0 bases outside the gene matches. Germline loops: CDR1 MNHNS, CDR2 SASEGT. CDR3 in amino acids: CASSRGYGYTF. CDR3 nucleotides: TGTGCCAGCAGCAGGGGGTATGGCTACACCTTC.

The CDR3 sequence is CASSSDREKLFF. CDR3 bases: TGTGCCAGCAGCTCGGACCGTGAAAAACTGTTTTTT. The chain uses TRBV9 and TRBJ1-4; D gene unclear. Trimming took 4 bases from V and 7 from J, leaving 8 bases between them. Germline V gene sequence: CDR1 SGDLS, CDR2 YYNGEE. This CDR3 comprises 12 residues.

This clonotype was detected ten times or more. The chain joins TRBV19 to TRBJ1-5; 9 bases are a match to TRBD1. The V segment lost 9 bases and the J segment 4 bases; nucleotides outside the gene matches: 7. The germline CDR1 and CDR2 sequences are LNHDA and SQIVND (reference sequence). The CDR3 is 14 residues long. The CDR3 loop is CASSLGQGNQPQHF. The CDR3, as DNA: TGTGCCAGCAGCCTAGGACAGGGGAATCAGCCCCAGCATTTT.

This clonotype was detected ten times or more. V usage is TRBV24-1 and J usage is TRBJ2-1; 11 bases fit TRBD1. V shed 2 bases and J 3 bases; nucleotides not matched to a gene: 2. The CDR3 spans 16 residues. Looked up from germline, CDR1 is KGHDR and CDR2 is SFDVKD. The CDR3, as DNA: TGTGCCACCAGTGATTCGGGGACAGGGGGCTACAATGAGCAGTTCTTC. Translated: CATSDSGTGGYNEQFF.